This TCR beta chain originates from a study of cytomegalovirus exposure and HLA in healthy donors. Study summary: The early release's HLA-typed donors yielded some 85 million unique TCRs. The study, taken as a whole, reports: CMV serostatus was the sole immune exposure data available.

Primers for the PCR totalled 60 Vbeta and 13 Jbeta. Sequencing was performed with immunoSEQ multiplex PCR; in TCRdb, only in-frame clones are kept and a portion is missing. The table includes fewer than 120,000 clones, less than 85% detected once. Germline V gives CDR1 MNHEY, CDR2 SVGAGI. There are 13 residues in the CDR3. Trimming left V 2 bases short and J 6 bases short, with 10 bases between. Points on this clone: Its antigen is still unknown.

Material for sequencing was PBMCs. The TCR originated in a man aged 30 to 45 in good health and CMV-seropositive. The chain recombines TRBV6-5 with TRBJ1-2, with D uncertain. Here the CDR3 DNA reads TGTGCCAGCAGTTACCCGGGTACCGATGGCTACACCTTC. Its translation is CASSYPGTDGYTF.